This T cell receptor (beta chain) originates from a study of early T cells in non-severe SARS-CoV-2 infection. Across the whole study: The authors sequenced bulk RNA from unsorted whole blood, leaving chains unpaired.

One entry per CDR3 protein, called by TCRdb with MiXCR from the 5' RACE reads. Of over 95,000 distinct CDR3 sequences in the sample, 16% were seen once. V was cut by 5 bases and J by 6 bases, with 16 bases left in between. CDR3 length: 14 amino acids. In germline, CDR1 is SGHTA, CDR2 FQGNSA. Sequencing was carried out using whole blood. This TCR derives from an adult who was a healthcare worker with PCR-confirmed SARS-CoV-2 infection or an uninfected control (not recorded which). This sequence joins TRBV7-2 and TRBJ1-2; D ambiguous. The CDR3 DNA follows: TGTGCCAGCAGCCCCGCAGGTAGTGGCGATGGCTACACCTTC. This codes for CASSPAGSGDGYTF.